Presented here are 23 T cell receptor beta chains from one specimen sequenced in a study of beta chain features in type 1 diabetes. Expressed TCRB transcripts were sequenced after all isolated RNA was converted to cDNA. Produced via immunoSEQ multiplex PCR; TCRdb's table is partial and in-frame only. There are around 500,000 clones in the sample; more than 9.5% occur only once, and roughly 0.046% lies in the top ten. The sequenced sample was naive CD4+ T cells from blood. Receptors were obtained from a woman younger than 30 in good health.

In its sample, this clone was seen a few times. The rearrangement links TRBV30 to TRBJ2-3; possibly TRBD2 for D (6 bases). There are 13 residues in the CDR3. V shed 3 bases and J shed 6 bases, with 13 bases lying between them. Per germline, CDR1 GTSNPN and CDR2 SVGIG (reference sequence). The CDR3 bases are TGTGCCTGGAGCATGGGTCTAGCGGATACGCAGTATTTT. It translates to CAWSMGLADTQYF.

V gene TRBV29-1 combines with J gene TRBJ2-5; 8 nucleotides align to TRBD2. CDR1 and CDR2 from the germline V gene are SQVTM and ANQGSEA. V shed 7 bases, J shed 4 bases, and the junction held 11 bases outside the gene matches. The CDR3 extends over 14 amino acids. CDR3 region: CSAGGSTRGETQYF. DNA of the CDR3: TGCAGCGCGGGGGGGTCTACCCGTGGAGAGACCCAGTACTTC.

V and J are TRBV7-9 and TRBJ1-1; D is perhaps TRBD1 (6 bases). CDR1 SEHNR and CDR2 FQNEAQ come from the germline V gene (reference sequence). The CDR3 extends over 14 amino acids. The V end lost 1 base, the J end lost 7 bases, and 13 bases lay between the germline ends. This CDR3 reads CASSLGGTSNEAFF. The CDR3 nucleotides read TGTGCCAGCAGCTTAGGTGGGACAAGCAATGAAGCTTTCTTT.

This chain uses TRBV20-1 with TRBJ2-1, with TRBD2 as a possible D gene (6 bases). V was shortened by 3 bases and J by 9 bases, with 9 bases between the two germline ends. There are 11 residues in the CDR3. Germline values: CDR1 DFQATT, CDR2 SNEGSKA (reference sequence). The CDR3 DNA is TGCAGTGCTAGGGGAGGTGTTGAGCAGTTCTTC. Translated: CSARGGVEQFF.

The sample holds a few counts of this clone. The chain carries TRBV6-5 and TRBJ1-1; D unclear. Germline CDR1 is MNHEY and CDR2 is SVGAGI. Trimming removed 0 bases at V and 0 bases at J, with 8 bases between. The CDR3 has 15 residues. As DNA, the CDR3 is TGTGCCAGCAGTTACTCTAGATCGATGAACACTGAAGCTTTCTTT. Its protein is CASSYSRSMNTEAFF.

The chain combines TRBV21-1 with TRBJ2-7. TRBV21-1 is a pseudogene. The CDR3 has 15 residues. CDR3 DNA sequence: TGTGCCAGCAGCAAAGCATGTGGCTCGGCGATAGAGCAGTACTTC. This gives the protein CASSKACGSAIEQYF.

Notes on this clone: The same CDR3 arises from other DNA sequences in this sample as well. The genes are TRBV29-1 and TRBJ2-5, with unresolved D. Trimming took off 7 bases at V and 4 bases at J, with 1 base between the two ends. Germline CDR1 SQVTM, CDR2 ANQGSEA. The CDR3 runs to 8 residues. Here the CDR3 reads CSAETQYF. The CDR3 nucleotides read TGCAGCGCAGAGACCCAGTACTTC.

V and J are TRBV2 and TRBJ2-3; TRBD1 is a possible D gene (6 bases). Trimming took 4 bases from V and 2 from J, leaving 10 bases between them. This CDR3 has 14 amino acids. Germline CDR1 SNHLY, CDR2 FYNNEI. For the CDR3, the DNA is TGTGCCAGCAGTGCAGGGGCCGACACAGATACGCAGTATTTT. Protein product: CASSAGADTDTQYF.

This chain uses TRBV30 with TRBJ2-5; 12 bases are shared with TRBD2. Trimming cost V 0 bases and J 4 bases; bases outside gene matches: 18. Germline V lookup: CDR1 GTSNPN, CDR2 SVGIG (reference sequence). The CDR3 covers 20 residues. The chain's CDR3 is CAWSVTRTSGTRGGGETQYF. The CDR3 nucleotides are TGTGCCTGGAGTGTAACACGGACTAGCGGGACTCGAGGAGGAGGAGAGACCCAGTACTTC. Complete variable domain (other parts from reference TRBV30 and TRBJ2-5): SQTIHQWPATLVQPVGSPLSLECTVEGTSNPNLYWYRQAAGRGLQLLFYSVGIGQISSEVPQNLSASRPQDRQFILSSKKLLLSDSGFYLCAWSVTRTSGTRGGGETQYFGPGTRLLVL.

In this sample, this clone turned up a few times. The chain has TRBV5-1 and TRBJ2-6, with 7 bases lining up with TRBD1. V shed 4 bases, J shed 2 bases, and the junction held 6 bases outside the gene matches. Looked up from germline, CDR1 is SGHRS and CDR2 is YFSETQ. The CDR3 spans 16 residues. CDR3 residues: CASSKDRAAGANVLTF. The CDR3 nucleotides are TGCGCCAGCAGCAAAGACAGGGCCGCTGGGGCCAACGTCCTGACTTTC.

This clone occurred a few times. The chain joins TRBV7-2 to TRBJ2-2; D call uncertain. Germline CDR1 is SGHTA and CDR2 is FQGNSA. V was pared by 5 bases and J by 3 bases, with 13 bases between. The CDR3 covers 15 residues. CDR3 sequence (DNA): TGTGCCAGCAGCAGGACGACGGCGGACACCGGGGAGCTGTTTTTT. Protein sequence: CASSRTTADTGELFF.

The table lists this clone with a few counts. The sample holds other DNA sequences that translate to the same CDR3. This chain connects TRBV27 to TRBJ2-5; 9 bases fit TRBD1. Germline V gene lookup returns CDR1 MNHEY and CDR2 SMNVEV (reference sequence). The CDR3 loop spans 14 amino acids. Trimming took 4 bases from V and 5 from J; bases not matched to a gene: 5. CDR3 amino acids: CASSWGQGGETQYF. CDR3 DNA: TGTGCCAGCAGTTGGGGACAGGGAGGGGAGACCCAGTACTTC.

The chain uses TRBV7-2 and TRBJ2-3; tentatively, D is TRBD2 (5 bases). The germline CDR1 and CDR2 sequences are SGHTA and FQGNSA. This CDR3 comprises 16 residues. V lost 2 bases, J lost 4 bases, and 16 bases lay in between. CDR3 nucleotides: TGTGCCAGCAGCTTATTTGCGGTCGGGGTGGCAGATACGCAGTATTTT. Its protein is CASSLFAVGVADTQYF.

The rearrangement links TRBV7-2 to TRBJ2-5; 9 bases fit TRBD2. CDR1 and CDR2 (germline): SGHTA, FQGNSA. The CDR3 is 15 residues long. The trim removed 2 bases at V and 5 bases at J, leaving 6 bases unmatched. The CDR3, as DNA: TGTGCCAGCAGCTTATTGGCTAGCGGGGTGGAGACCCAGTACTTC. It specifies CASSLLASGVETQYF.

V usage is TRBV9 and J usage is TRBJ1-1; 7 bases align to TRBD1. Germline trimming cut 3 bases from V and 4 bases from J; bases unmatched to any gene: 9. The CDR3 is 15 residues long. Germline V lookup: CDR1 SGDLS, CDR2 YYNGEE. CDR3 sequence: CASSEIQGSPTEAFF. The CDR3 DNA reads TGTGCCAGCAGCGAGATACAGGGGTCCCCCACTGAAGCTTTCTTT. The full variable domain, its missing parts supplied by reference TRBV9 and TRBJ1-1, is DSGVTQTPKHLITATGQRVTLRCSPRSGDLSVYWYQQSLDQGLQFLIQYYNGEERAKGNILERFSAQQFPDLHSELNLSSLELGDSALYFCASSEIQGSPTEAFFGQGTRLTVV.

This sequence joins TRBV7-6 and TRBJ2-7, with TRBD1 matching 10 bases. V was pared by 5 bases and J by 3 bases, with 4 bases of the junction left unmatched. The CDR3 covers 14 residues. Germline-derived CDR1 and CDR2 are SGHVS and FNYEAQ. CDR3 nucleotide sequence: TGTGCCAGCAGCGGATGGGACAGGGGCTACGAGCAGTACTTC. Translated, it gives CASSGWDRGYEQYF.

CDR3 DNA: TGTGCCATCAGTGTTGCCCGATTTGACGAGCAGTACGTC. Amino acid sequence: CAISVARFDEQYV. The chain uses TRBV10-3 and TRBJ2-7; D gene ambiguous. Trimming removed 4 bases at V and 5 bases at J, with 12 bases between. Germline values: CDR1 ENHRY, CDR2 SYGVKD. The CDR3 has 13 amino acids.

This clone has only a few counts. This chain links TRBV2 with TRBJ2-3; D is unclear. Germline CDR1 SNHLY, CDR2 FYNNEI. V was cut by 2 bases and J by 6 bases, with 6 bases left in between. CDR3 size: 12 residues. CDR3: CASSETRDTQYF. For the CDR3, the DNA is TGTGCCAGCAGTGAAACGAGGGATACGCAGTATTTT.

This clone was observed a few times. The rearrangement joins TRBV7-2 to TRBJ2-5; TRBD1 agrees at 11 bases. Germline trimming cut 5 bases from V and 5 bases from J; bases unmatched to any gene: 10. The CDR3 loop spans 16 amino acids. CDR1 and CDR2 from the germline V gene are SGHTA and FQGNSA. The CDR3 reads CASSITWTGGKETQYF. The CDR3 DNA reads as TGTGCCAGCAGCATAACCTGGACAGGGGGCAAGGAGACCCAGTACTTC.

The J gene is TRBJ1-5, the V gene TRBV30; perhaps TRBD1 as D (5 bases). V was pared by 0 bases and J by 6 bases, with 15 bases between. Germline values: CDR1 GTSNPN, CDR2 SVGIG (reference sequence). This CDR3 comprises 15 residues. The CDR3 protein is CAWSVYGTGGQPQHF. The CDR3 DNA follows: TGTGCCTGGAGTGTATATGGCACGGGGGGTCAGCCCCAGCATTTT. Variable domain in full (rest from reference TRBV30 and TRBJ1-5): SQTIHQWPATLVQPVGSPLSLECTVEGTSNPNLYWYRQAAGRGLQLLFYSVGIGQISSEVPQNLSASRPQDRQFILSSKKLLLSDSGFYLCAWSVYGTGGQPQHFGDGTRLSIL.

In this sample, this clone turned up a few times. The chain has TRBV5-1 and TRBJ2-1, with D maybe TRBD2 (6 bases). Trimming cost V 1 base and J 4 bases, with 12 bases left between them. This CDR3 is 15 amino acids long. The germline CDR1 and CDR2 sequences are SGHRS and YFSETQ. The CDR3 is CASSLQPGEYNEQFF. The CDR3 DNA reads TGCGCCAGCAGCTTGCAGCCGGGAGAGTACAATGAGCAGTTCTTC. Together with reference TRBV5-1 and TRBJ2-1, the CDR3 gives the full variable domain: KAGVTQTPRYLIKTRGQQVTLSCSPISGHRSVSWYQQTPGQGLQFLFEYFSETQRNKGNFPGRFSGRQFSNSRSEMNVSTLELGDSALYLCASSLQPGEYNEQFFGPGTRLTVL.

This sequence joins TRBV20-1 and TRBJ2-1; D gene ambiguous. CDR1 and CDR2 (germline): DFQATT, SNEGSKA (reference sequence). With 1 base removed from V and 8 bases from J, the gap between germline ends came to 3 bases. The CDR3 consists of 10 residues. The CDR3 here is CSARGHEQFF. In DNA, the CDR3 is TGCAGTGCTAGAGGACATGAGCAGTTCTTC.

The sample holds a few counts of this clone. This chain joins TRBV15 and TRBJ2-7; 8 nucleotides match TRBD1. The CDR3 runs 15 residues. V lost 4 bases, J lost 3 bases, and 8 bases stayed unmatched. Germline-derived CDR1 and CDR2 are LNHNV and YYDKDF (reference sequence). The CDR3 nucleotides are TGTGCCACCAGCACATACAGGGGGTTGGGCTACGAGCAGTACTTC. Its translation: CATSTYRGLGYEQYF.